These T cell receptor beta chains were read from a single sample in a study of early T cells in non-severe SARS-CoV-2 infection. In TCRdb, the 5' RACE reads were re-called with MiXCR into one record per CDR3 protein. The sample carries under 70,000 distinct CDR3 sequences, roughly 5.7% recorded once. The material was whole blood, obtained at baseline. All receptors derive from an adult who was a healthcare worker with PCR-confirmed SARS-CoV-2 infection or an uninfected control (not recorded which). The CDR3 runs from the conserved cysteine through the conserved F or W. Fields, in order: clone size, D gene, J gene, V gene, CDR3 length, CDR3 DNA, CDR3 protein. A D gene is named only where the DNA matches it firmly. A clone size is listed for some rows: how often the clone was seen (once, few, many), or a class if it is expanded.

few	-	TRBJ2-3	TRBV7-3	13	TGTGCCAGCAGCTTAGGGATGGCAGATACGCAGTATTTT	CASSLGMADTQYF
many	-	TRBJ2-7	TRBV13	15	TGTGCCAGCAGCTTAAAAGTCGTCAGGGCCCACGAGCAGTACTTC	CASSLKVVRAHEQYF
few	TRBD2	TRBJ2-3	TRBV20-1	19	TGCAGTGCTAGAGATTTTTTAGCGGGAGTGGGAACGCGCACAGATACGCAGTATTTT	CSARDFLAGVGTRTDTQYF
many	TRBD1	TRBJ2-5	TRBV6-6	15	TGTGCCAGCAGTTACTCGGGACAGGGGAAAGACACCCAGTACTTC	CASSYSGQGKDTQYF
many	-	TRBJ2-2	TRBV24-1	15	TGTGCCACCAGTGTCGGTAGTCTCAACACCGGGGAGCTGTTTTTT	CATSVGSLNTGELFF
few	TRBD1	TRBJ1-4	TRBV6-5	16	TGTGCCAGCAAGGTGCGAGCCACAGGGGATAATGAAAAACTGTTTTTT	CASKVRATGDNEKLFF
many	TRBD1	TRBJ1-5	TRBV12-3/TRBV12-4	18	TGTGCCAGCAGTTTAGGAGACAGGGGGTTATATAGCAATCAGCCCCAGCATTTT	CASSLGDRGLYSNQPQHF
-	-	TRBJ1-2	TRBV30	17	TGTGCCTGGAGTGTACAGGGCAGGGGAAAAGCTAACTATGGCTACACCTTC	CAWSVQGRGKANYGYTF
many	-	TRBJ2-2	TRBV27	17	TGTGCCAGCAGCACCCTCCGAGCCAGCCGGAACACCGGGGAGCTGTTTTTT	CASSTLRASRNTGELFF
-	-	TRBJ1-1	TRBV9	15	TGTGCCAGCAGCCGCGCCCAGGGCTGGGAGACTGAAGCTTTCTTT	CASSRAQGWETEAFF
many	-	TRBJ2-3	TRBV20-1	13	TGCAGTGCTAGAGTCCCCGCTGCAGATACGCAGTATTTT	CSARVPAADTQYF
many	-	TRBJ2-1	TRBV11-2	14	TGTGCCAGCAGCTTAGCGGCTAGGGGAAATGAGCAGTTCTTC	CASSLAARGNEQFF
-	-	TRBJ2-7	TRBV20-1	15	TGCAGTGCTAGAGATTCTGGACAGATCTCCTACGAGCAGTACTTC	CSARDSGQISYEQYF
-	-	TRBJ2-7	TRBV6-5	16	TGTGCCAGCAGTTACTCCGCAGGGGCGGCCTCTACGGAGCAGTACTTC	CASSYSAGAASTEQYF
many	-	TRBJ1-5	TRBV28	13	TGTGCCAGCAGTTTCGACCTCAATCAGCCCCAGCATTTT	CASSFDLNQPQHF
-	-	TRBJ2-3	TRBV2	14	TGTGCCAGCAGTCTTGACAGAAACACAGATACGCAGTATTTT	CASSLDRNTDTQYF
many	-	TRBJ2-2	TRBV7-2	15	TGTGCCAGCAGCTTCTTCACCTCGAACACCGGGGAGCTGTTTTTT	CASSFFTSNTGELFF
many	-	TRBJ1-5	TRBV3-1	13	TGTGCCAGCAGCCAAGGGGGTTATCAGCCCCAGCATTTT	CASSQGGYQPQHF
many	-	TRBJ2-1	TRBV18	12	TGTGCCAGCTCGGACCAGAGTAACGAGCAGTTCTTC	CASSDQSNEQFF
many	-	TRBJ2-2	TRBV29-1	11	TGCAGCGTTGAAAGGGCCGGGGAGCTGTTTTTT	CSVERAGELFF
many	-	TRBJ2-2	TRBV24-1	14	TGTGCCACCAGGGTGGGCCTCGGCACCGGGGAGCTGTTTTTT	CATRVGLGTGELFF
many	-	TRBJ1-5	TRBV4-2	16	TGTGCCAGCAGCCAAGATCTAGGAGGCGGGGGTCAGCCCCAGCATTTT	CASSQDLGGGGQPQHF
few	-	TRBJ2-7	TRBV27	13	TGTGCCAGCAGTTTATCGGAGGCATACGAGCAGTACTTC	CASSLSEAYEQYF
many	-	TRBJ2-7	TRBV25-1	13	TGTGCCAGCAGTGGACTACAGGGAAACGAGCAGTACTTC	CASSGLQGNEQYF
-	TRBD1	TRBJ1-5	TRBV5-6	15	TGTGCCAGCAGCTCGATTTCGACAGGGAATCAGCCCCAGCATTTT	CASSSISTGNQPQHF
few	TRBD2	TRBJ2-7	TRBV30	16	TGTGCCTGGAGTGTAGGAGCGGGAGGGCCTGTGAGCGAGCAGTACTTC	CAWSVGAGGPVSEQYF
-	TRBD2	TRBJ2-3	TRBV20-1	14	TGCAGTGCTGCGCTAGCGGGAGGCTCAGATACGCAGTATTTT	CSAALAGGSDTQYF
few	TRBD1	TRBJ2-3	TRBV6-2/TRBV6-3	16	TGTGCCAGCAGTACCTCCGGGACAGGGGGCGCAGATACGCAGTATTTT	CASSTSGTGGADTQYF
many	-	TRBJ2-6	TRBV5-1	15	TGCGCCAGCAGCTCAGCCCCCTCTGGGGCCAACGTCCTGACTTTC	CASSSAPSGANVLTF
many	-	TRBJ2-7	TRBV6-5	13	TGTGCCAGCAGTTACTCATTAGAATACGAGCAGTACTTC	CASSYSLEYEQYF
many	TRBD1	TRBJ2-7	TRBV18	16	TGTGCCAGCTCACCCGGACAGGTCGGCGACTCCTACGAGCAGTACTTC	CASSPGQVGDSYEQYF
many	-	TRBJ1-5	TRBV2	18	TGTGCCAGCAGTGACAGGGAAAGGTTCATAGGGAGCAATCAGCCCCAGCATTTT	CASSDRERFIGSNQPQHF
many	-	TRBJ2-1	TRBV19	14	TGTGCCACATCCCGCAGGGAAGCCTACAATGAGCAGTTCTTC	CATSRREAYNEQFF
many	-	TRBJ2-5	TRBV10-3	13	TGTGCCATCAGTGACCCCAATGGGGAGACCCAGTACTTC	CAISDPNGETQYF
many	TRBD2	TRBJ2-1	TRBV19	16	TGTGCCAGTAGACTAGAAAGCGGGAGAACCTACAATGAGCAGTTCTTC	CASRLESGRTYNEQFF
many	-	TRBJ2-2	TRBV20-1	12	TGCAGTGCTTGGCCGTACACCGGGGAGCTGTTTTTT	CSAWPYTGELFF
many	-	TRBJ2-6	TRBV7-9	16	TGTGCCAGCAGCCGGACATTATATCCTGGGGCCAACGTCCTGACTTTC	CASSRTLYPGANVLTF
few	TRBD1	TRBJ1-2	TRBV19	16	TGTGCCAGTAGTATCTTATCAGGGGGCGCGGACTATGGCTACACCTTC	CASSILSGGADYGYTF
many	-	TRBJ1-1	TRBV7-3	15	TGTGCCAGCAGCTTACGCGCAGGCACGAACACTGAAGCTTTCTTT	CASSLRAGTNTEAFF
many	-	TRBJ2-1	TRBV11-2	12	TGTGCCAGCAGCCGCGGACAGATAAATCGGTTCTTC	CASSRGQINRFF
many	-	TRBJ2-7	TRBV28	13	TGTGCCAGCAGTCCCGTTTCCTACTCCGAGCAGTACTTC	CASSPVSYSEQYF
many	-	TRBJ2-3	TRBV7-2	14	TGTGCCAGCAGCTTTGCCGGGACTTTAGATACGCAGTATTTT	CASSFAGTLDTQYF
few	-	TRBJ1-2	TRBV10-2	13	TGCGCCAGCAGTGAAACCAGAAACTATGGCTACACCTTC	CASSETRNYGYTF
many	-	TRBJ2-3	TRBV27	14	TGTGCCAGCAGTTCGACAATGAGCACAGATACGCAGTATTTT	CASSSTMSTDTQYF
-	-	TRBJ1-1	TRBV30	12	TGTGCCTGGATGGTCCCTAACACTGAAGCTTTCTTT	CAWMVPNTEAFF
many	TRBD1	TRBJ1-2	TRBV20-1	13	TGCAGTGCCTGGGACAGCTTCCTCTATGGCTACACCTTC	CSAWDSFLYGYTF
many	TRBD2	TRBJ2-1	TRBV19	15	TGTGCCAGTAGTCCGACTAGCGGGAGTGCGAATGAGCAGTTCTTC	CASSPTSGSANEQFF
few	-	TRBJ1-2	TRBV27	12	TGTGCCAGCCGGACAGCTAACTATGGCTACACCTTC	CASRTANYGYTF
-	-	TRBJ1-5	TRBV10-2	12	TGCGCCAGCAGTGAGTCAGGTCAGCCCCAGCATTTT	CASSESGQPQHF
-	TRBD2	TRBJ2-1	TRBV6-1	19	TGTGCCAGCAGTGACGCAAGCGGACTAGCAGGAATTGGGGTCAATGAGCAGTTCTTC	CASSDASGLAGIGVNEQFF
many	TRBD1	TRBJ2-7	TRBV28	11	TGTGCCAGCAGTACAGGGGTCGGGCAGTACTTC	CASSTGVGQYF
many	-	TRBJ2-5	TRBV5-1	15	TGCGCCAGCAGCTTAGCACACAGACCTGAAGAGACCCAGTACTTC	CASSLAHRPEETQYF
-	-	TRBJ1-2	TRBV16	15	TGTGCCAGCAGCCAATATCAGGCCACTAACTATGGCTACACCTTC	CASSQYQATNYGYTF
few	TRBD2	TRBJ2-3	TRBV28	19	TGTGCCAGCACCCTTTCACCCTTAGCGGGAGGCCTCGACACAGATACGCAGTATTTT	CASTLSPLAGGLDTDTQYF
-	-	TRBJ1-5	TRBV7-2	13	TGTGCCAGCAGCCGACAGCCGAATCAGCCCCAGCATTTT	CASSRQPNQPQHF